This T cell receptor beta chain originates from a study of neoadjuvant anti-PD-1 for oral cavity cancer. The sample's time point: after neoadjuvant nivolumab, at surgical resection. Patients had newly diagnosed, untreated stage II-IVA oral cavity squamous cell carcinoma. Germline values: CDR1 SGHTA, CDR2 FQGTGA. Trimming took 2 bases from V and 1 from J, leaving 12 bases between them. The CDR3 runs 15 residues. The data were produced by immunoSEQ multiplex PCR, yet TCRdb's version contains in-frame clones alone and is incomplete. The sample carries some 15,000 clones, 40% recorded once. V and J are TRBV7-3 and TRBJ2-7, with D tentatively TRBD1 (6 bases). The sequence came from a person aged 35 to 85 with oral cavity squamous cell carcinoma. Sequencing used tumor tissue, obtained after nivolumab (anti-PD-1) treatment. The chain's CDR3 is CASSLDRQPSYEQYF. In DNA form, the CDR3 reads TGTGCCAGCAGCTTAGACAGGCAACCGTCCTACGAGCAGTACTTC.